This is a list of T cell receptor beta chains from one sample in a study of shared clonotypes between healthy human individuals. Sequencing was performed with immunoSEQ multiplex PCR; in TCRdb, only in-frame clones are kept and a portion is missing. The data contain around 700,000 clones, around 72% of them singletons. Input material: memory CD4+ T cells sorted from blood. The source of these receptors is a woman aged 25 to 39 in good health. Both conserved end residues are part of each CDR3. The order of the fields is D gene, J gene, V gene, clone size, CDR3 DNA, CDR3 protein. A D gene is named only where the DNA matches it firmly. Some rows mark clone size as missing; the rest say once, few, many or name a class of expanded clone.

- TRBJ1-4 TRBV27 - TGTGCCAGCAGGCGAGCGGGGTCGAATGAAAAACTGTTTTTT CASRRAGSNEKLFF
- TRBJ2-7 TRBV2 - TGTGCCAGCAGTGAACAGGGGCGGGAGTACGAGCAGTACTTC CASSEQGREYEQYF
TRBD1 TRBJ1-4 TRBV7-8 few TGTGCCAGCAGCTTCCCGACAGGGAGTGAAAAACTGTTTTTT CASSFPTGSEKLFF
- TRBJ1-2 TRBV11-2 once TGTGCCAGCAGCCCCGGGACACTTGATGGCTACACCTTC CASSPGTLDGYTF
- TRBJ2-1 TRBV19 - TGTGCCAGTAGTCCTGACGGGAGCTCCTACAATGAGCAGTTCTTC CASSPDGSSYNEQFF
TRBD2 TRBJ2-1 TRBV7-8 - TGTGCCAGCAGCCCAAGACTAGCGGGAGGGAAATACAATGAGCAGTTCTTC CASSPRLAGGKYNEQFF
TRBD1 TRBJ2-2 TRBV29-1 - TGCAGCGTCCCCACCGGGACAGGGAACACCGGGGAGCTGTTTTTT CSVPTGTGNTGELFF
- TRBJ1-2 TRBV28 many TGTGCCAGCCGACCTGGAGGGGGGAGGAAACCGATAGGCTATGGCTACACCTTC CASRPGGGRKPIGYGYTF
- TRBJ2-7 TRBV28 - TGTGCCAGCAAGTCCCGGGAAGACTCCTACGAGCAGTACTTC CASKSREDSYEQYF
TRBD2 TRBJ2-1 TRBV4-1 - TGCGCCAGCAGCCAAATACTAGCGGGGCTCTCCTACAATGAGCAGTTCTTC CASSQILAGLSYNEQFF
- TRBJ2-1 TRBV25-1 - TGTGCCAGCAGTGAGGACCGGAGTATTCCCTACAATGAGCAGTTCTTC CASSEDRSIPYNEQFF
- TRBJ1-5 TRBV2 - TGTGCCAGCAGTGAGATCGAGGAGAATCAGCCCCAGCATTTT CASSEIEENQPQHF
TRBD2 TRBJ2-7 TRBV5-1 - TGCGCCAGCAGCTTTACTAGCGGGAGAGGCTACGAGCAGTACTTC CASSFTSGRGYEQYF